This TCR beta chain was retrieved from a study of blood T cell repertoires in COVID-19. Background on the study: COVID-19 samples collected from the United States, Italy and Spain covered acute and convalescent phases. Sources were T cells, B-cell-depleted T cells, or PBMCs; the material itself was cDNA or gDNA.

In germline, CDR1 is MNHEY, CDR2 SVGAGI. There are 15 residues in the CDR3. The ends were cut back, 9 bases at V and 0 bases at J, with 15 bases in the middle. Patients from Seattle were sampled longitudinally, starting during active infection. Authors' methods: Reference gene primer amplification gave nucleated cell count estimates. Data came from immunoSEQ multiplex PCR; TCRdb stores just in-frame clones and leaves some out. V and J calls and clone size come straight from that table; D and trimming were deduced from the DNA. The data show tens of thousands of clones, with 60% to 85% seen just once and approximately 18% held by the top ten.

The chain recombines TRBV6-5 with TRBJ1-3; no clear D. The sequencing sample was made of peripheral blood. The sequence came from a man in his thirties or forties with COVID-19, enrolled during active disease. Here the CDR3 DNA reads TGTGCCAGTTTTACTGACGGGAGCTCTGGAAACACCATATATTTT. This gives the protein CASFTDGSSGNTIYF.